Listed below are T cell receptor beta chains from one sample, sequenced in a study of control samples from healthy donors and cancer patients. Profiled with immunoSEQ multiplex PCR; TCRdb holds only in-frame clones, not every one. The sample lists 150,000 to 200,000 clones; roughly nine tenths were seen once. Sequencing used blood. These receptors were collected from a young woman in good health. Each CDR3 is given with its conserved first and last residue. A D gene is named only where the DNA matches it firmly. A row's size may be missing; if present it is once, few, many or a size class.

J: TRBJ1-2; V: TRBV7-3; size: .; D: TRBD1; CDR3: CASSLRTGDGYTF; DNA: TGTGCCAGCAGCTTAAGGACAGGGGATGGCTACACCTTC
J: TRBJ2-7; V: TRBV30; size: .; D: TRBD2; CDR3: CAWTSGGPYEQYF; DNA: TGTGCCTGGACGTCGGGAGGGCCCTACGAGCAGTACTTC
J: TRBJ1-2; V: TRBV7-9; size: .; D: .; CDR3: CASSLEGVGGYGYTF; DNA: TGTGCCAGCAGCTTGGAGGGCGTAGGAGGCTATGGCTACACCTTC
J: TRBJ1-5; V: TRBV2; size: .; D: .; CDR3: CASSGGQNNQPQHF; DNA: TGTGCCAGCAGTGGGGGGCAGAACAATCAGCCCCAGCATTTT
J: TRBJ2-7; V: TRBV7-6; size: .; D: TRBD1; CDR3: CASSWGQGAYEQYF; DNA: TGTGCCAGCAGTTGGGGACAGGGGGCGTACGAGCAGTACTTC
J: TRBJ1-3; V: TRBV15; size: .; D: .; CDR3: CATSRDPSGNTIYF; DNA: TGTGCCACCAGCAGAGACCCCTCCGGAAACACCATATATTTT
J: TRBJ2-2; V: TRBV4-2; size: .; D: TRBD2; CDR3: CASSQDKRLAGFGELFF; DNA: TGTGCCAGCAGCCAAGATAAGAGACTAGCGGGCTTCGGGGAGCTGTTTTTT
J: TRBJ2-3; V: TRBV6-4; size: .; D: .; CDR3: CASSDSGADTQYF; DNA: TGTGCCAGCAGTGACTCGGGCGCAGATACGCAGTATTTT
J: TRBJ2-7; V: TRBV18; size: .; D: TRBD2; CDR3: CASSPGGTSGTYEQYF; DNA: TGTGCCAGCTCACCAGGCGGGACTAGCGGGACGTACGAGCAGTACTTC
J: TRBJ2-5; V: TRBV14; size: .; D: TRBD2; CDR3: CASSQDHSGSFRGETQYF; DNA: TGTGCCAGCAGCCAAGATCATAGCGGGAGCTTCAGGGGAGAGACCCAGTACTTC
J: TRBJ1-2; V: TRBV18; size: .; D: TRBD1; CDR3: CASSLGQGQGYTF; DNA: TGTGCCAGCTCACTCGGACAGGGTCAGGGCTACACCTTC
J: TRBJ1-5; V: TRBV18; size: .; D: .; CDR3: CASSPQGDQPQHF; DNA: TGTGCCAGCTCACCACAAGGGGATCAGCCCCAGCATTTT
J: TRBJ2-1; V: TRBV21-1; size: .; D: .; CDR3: CASSKVKLAGGSYNEQFF; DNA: TGTGCCAGCAGCAAAGTGAAACTAGCGGGAGGCTCCTACAATGAGCAGTTCTTC
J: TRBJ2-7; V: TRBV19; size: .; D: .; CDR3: CASSDGQFFRNEQYF; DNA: TGTGCCAGTAGTGATGGGCAGTTTTTCAGGAACGAGCAGTACTTC
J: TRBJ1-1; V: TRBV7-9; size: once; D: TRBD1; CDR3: CASSPPGTGDTEAFF; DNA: TGTGCCAGCAGCCCACCCGGGACAGGGGACACTGAAGCTTTCTTT
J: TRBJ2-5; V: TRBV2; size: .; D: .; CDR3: CATNDRPKETQYF; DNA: TGTGCCACCAACGACAGGCCAAAGGAGACCCAGTACTTC
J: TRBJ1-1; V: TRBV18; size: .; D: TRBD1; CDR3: CASSSQGANTEAFF; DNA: TGTGCCAGCTCGTCCCAGGGGGCGAACACTGAAGCTTTCTTT
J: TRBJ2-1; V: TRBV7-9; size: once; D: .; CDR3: CASSLGLDYNEQFF; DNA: TGTGCCAGCAGCTTAGGTCTAGATTACAATGAGCAGTTCTTC
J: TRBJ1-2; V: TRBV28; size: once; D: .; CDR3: CASSYSYYGYTF; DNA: TGTGCCAGCAGTTACTCGTACTATGGCTACACCTTC
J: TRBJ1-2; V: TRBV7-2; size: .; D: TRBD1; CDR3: CASRANPQGAGYGYTF; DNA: TGTGCCAGCAGAGCGAATCCCCAGGGGGCCGGCTATGGCTACACCTTC
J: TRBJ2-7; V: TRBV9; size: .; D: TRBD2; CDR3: CASSPGLAGGDEQYF; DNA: TGTGCCAGCAGCCCGGGACTAGCGGGAGGGGACGAGCAGTACTTC
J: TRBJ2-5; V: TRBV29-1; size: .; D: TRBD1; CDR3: CSVGGQGETQYF; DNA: TGCAGCGTTGGGGGACAGGGGGAGACCCAGTACTTC
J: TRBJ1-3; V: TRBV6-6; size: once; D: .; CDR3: CASSRTTNTGSGNTIYF; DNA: TGTGCCAGCAGCCGAACAACCAACACAGGCTCTGGAAACACCATATATTTT
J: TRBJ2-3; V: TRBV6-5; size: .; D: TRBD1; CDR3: CASSSPTGSTDTQYF; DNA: TGTGCCAGCAGTTCACCGACAGGGAGCACAGATACGCAGTATTTT
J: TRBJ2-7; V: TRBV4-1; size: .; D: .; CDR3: CASSATPAYEQYF; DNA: TGCGCCAGCAGCGCGACCCCGGCCTACGAGCAGTACTTC
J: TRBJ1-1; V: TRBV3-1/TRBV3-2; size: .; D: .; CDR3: CASRGTPNTEAFF; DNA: TGTGCCAGCAGGGGGACACCGAACACTGAAGCTTTCTTT
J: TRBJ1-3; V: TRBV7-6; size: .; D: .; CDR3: CASSLDHNSGNTIYF; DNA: TGTGCCAGCAGCTTAGATCATAACTCTGGAAACACCATATATTTT
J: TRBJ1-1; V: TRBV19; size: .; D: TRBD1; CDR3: CASRRTGSTEAFF; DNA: TGTGCCAGTAGAAGGACAGGGAGCACTGAAGCTTTCTTT
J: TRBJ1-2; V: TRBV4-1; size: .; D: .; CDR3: CASSQDDNFYGYTF; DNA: TGCGCCAGCAGCCAAGATGACAACTTCTATGGCTACACCTTC
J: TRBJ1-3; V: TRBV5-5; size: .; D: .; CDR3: CASSRQVTSSGNTIYF; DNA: TGTGCCAGCAGTCGACAGGTTACGAGCTCTGGAAACACCATATATTTT
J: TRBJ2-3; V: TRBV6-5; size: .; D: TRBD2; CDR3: CASSYQLAGSDTQYF; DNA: TGTGCCAGCAGTTACCAACTAGCGGGGTCGGATACGCAGTATTTT
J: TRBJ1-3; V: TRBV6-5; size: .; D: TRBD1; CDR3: CASSYDRGPGNTIYF; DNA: TGTGCCAGCAGTTACGACAGGGGTCCCGGAAACACCATATATTTT
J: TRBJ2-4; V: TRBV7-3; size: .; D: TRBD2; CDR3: CASSPSAGAKNIQYF; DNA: TGTGCCAGCAGCCCGTCAGCGGGAGCAAAAAACATTCAGTACTTC
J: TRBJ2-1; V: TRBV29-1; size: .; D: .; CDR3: CSVGGRGNEQFF; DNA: TGCAGCGTTGGTGGACGGGGCAATGAGCAGTTCTTC
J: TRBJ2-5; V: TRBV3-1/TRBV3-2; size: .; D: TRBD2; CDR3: CASSQEGSGRAQTQYF; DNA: TGTGCCAGCAGCCAAGAGGGGAGCGGGAGGGCCCAGACCCAGTACTTC
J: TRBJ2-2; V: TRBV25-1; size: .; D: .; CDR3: CASRETGELFF; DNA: TGTGCCAGCAGGGAAACCGGGGAGCTGTTTTTT
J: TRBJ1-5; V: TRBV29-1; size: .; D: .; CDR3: CSVNRFQPQHF; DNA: TGCAGCGTGAACAGGTTCCAGCCCCAGCATTTT
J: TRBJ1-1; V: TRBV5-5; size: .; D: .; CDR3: CASSTSRGNTEAFF; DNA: TGTGCCAGCAGTACTAGCAGGGGGAACACTGAAGCTTTCTTT
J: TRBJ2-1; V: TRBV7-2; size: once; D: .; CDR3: CASSLARSNEQFF; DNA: TGTGCCAGCAGCTTAGCGCGATCCAATGAGCAGTTCTTC
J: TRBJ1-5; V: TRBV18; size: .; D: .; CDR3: CASAQGRGVGNQPQHF; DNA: TGTGCCAGCGCCCAGGGGAGAGGTGTAGGGAATCAGCCCCAGCATTTT
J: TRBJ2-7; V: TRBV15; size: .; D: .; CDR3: CATSRGGPSYEQYF; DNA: TGTGCCACCAGCAGAGGTGGGCCCTCCTACGAGCAGTACTTC
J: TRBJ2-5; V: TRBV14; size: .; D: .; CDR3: CASSQDRVTQETQYF; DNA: TGTGCCAGCAGCCAAGACAGGGTAACCCAAGAGACCCAGTACTTC
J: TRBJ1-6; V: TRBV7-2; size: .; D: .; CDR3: CASSEHRNSPLHF; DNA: TGTGCCAGCAGCGAGCACAGGAATTCACCCCTCCACTTT
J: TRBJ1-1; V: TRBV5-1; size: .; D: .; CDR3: CASSLAETANTEAFF; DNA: TGCGCCAGCAGCTTGGCCGAGACAGCGAACACTGAAGCTTTCTTT
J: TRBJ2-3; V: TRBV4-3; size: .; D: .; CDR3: CASSQVAGGTDTQYF; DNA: TGCGCCAGCAGCCAAGTTGCGGGCGGTACAGATACGCAGTATTTT
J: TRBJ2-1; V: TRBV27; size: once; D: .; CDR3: CASSLWPVAYNEQFF; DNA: TGTGCCAGCAGTTTATGGCCAGTCGCCTACAATGAGCAGTTCTTC